A single sample is the source of the 15 T cell receptor beta chains below, sequenced in a study of shared clonotypes between healthy human individuals. The data were produced by immunoSEQ multiplex PCR, yet TCRdb's version contains in-frame clones alone and is incomplete. The data contain approximately 2,000,000 clones, roughly 92% of them seen just once; the ten biggest clones take up 0.3% to 0.45%. The sequenced sample was naive CD4+ T cells from PBMCs. Subset reported: CD45RA+ positively selected. These receptors all come from a man between 18 and 29 years old in good health. Some clones in this sample may be carry-over from other donors' samples.

This rearrangement joins TRBV6-1 to TRBJ1-5; no clear D. In germline, CDR1 is MNHNS, CDR2 SASEGT. V lost 0 bases, J lost 4 bases, and 7 bases lay in between. The CDR3 is 14 residues long. DNA of the CDR3: TGTGCCAGCAGTGAAGCGCCAAGGAATCAGCCCCAGCATTTT. Translation: CASSEAPRNQPQHF.

This chain links TRBV2 with TRBJ2-5; 10 nucleotides agree with TRBD1. V shed 7 bases, J shed 4 bases, and the junction held 9 bases outside the gene matches. The V gene's germline CDR1 is SNHLY and CDR2 FYNNEI. The CDR3 extends over 15 amino acids. The CDR3 region has the DNA TGTGCCAGCATCAAAGGGCGGGACAGGGGAGAGACCCAGTACTTC. Translation gives CASIKGRDRGETQYF.

Only one count was recorded for this clone. The chain is built from TRBV27 and TRBJ1-2; TRBD1 aligns across 7 bases. V shed 5 bases, J shed 4 bases, and the junction held 7 bases outside the gene matches. The CDR3 spans 14 residues. Germline V gene lookup returns CDR1 MNHEY and CDR2 SMNVEV (reference sequence). The DNA for the CDR3 is TGTGCCAGCAGTCCTTCGACAGGGATCTATGGCTACACCTTC. Residues: CASSPSTGIYGYTF.

The chain carries TRBV7-2 and TRBJ1-5, with D possibly matching TRBD1 (5 bases). Germline V gives CDR1 SGHTA, CDR2 FQGNSA. The CDR3 loop spans 14 amino acids. Trimming shortened V by 6 bases and J by 0 bases, and 9 bases separated the two germline ends. In DNA, the CDR3 is TGTGCCAGCAGTGCAGGGTATAGCAATCAGCCCCAGCATTTT. Its protein is CASSAGYSNQPQHF.

The chain employs TRBV7-9 and TRBJ2-7, with 7 bases matching TRBD2. Germline lookup yields CDR1 SEHNR and CDR2 FQNEAQ (reference sequence). The CDR3 has 15 residues. The J segment lost 1 base and the V segment lost 5 bases, leaving 8 bases of the junction unmatched. The CDR3 DNA is TGTGCCAGCAGCCCGTGGCGGGAGTCGTCCTACGAGCAGTACTTC. Protein product: CASSPWRESSYEQYF.

This chain links TRBV7-2 with TRBJ2-5; the match to TRBD2 covers 9 bases. Germline loops: CDR1 SGHTA, CDR2 FQGNSA. This CDR3 is 16 amino acids long. V shed 1 base, J shed 5 bases, and the junction held 8 bases outside the gene matches. CDR3 bases: TGTGCCAGCAGCTTAGGAACTAGCGGGCTGGGGGAGACCCAGTACTTC. Translated: CASSLGTSGLGETQYF.

On this clone: Within the sample, other DNA sequences also encode this same CDR3. The chain has TRBV7-2 and TRBJ2-7; either TRBD1 or TRBD2 may supply D (5 bases each). The V gene lost 5 bases and the J gene lost 0 bases, with 5 bases spanning the gap. CDR1 is SGHTA, CDR2 FQGNSA, per germline. This CDR3 has 12 residues. CDR3 DNA: TGTGCCAGCAGCGGGGGCTCCTACGAGCAGTACTTC. Protein sequence: CASSGGSYEQYF.

The gene calls are TRBV19 and TRBJ2-5; 7 bases line up with TRBD1. The CDR3 is 12 residues long. V lost 8 bases to trimming and J lost 3 bases; unmatched junction nucleotides: 3. Germline loops: CDR1 LNHDA, CDR2 SQIVND (reference sequence). The CDR3 loop reads CASQQGKETQYF. CDR3 in DNA: TGTGCCAGTCAACAGGGGAAAGAGACCCAGTACTTC.

The V and J genes are TRBV28 and TRBJ2-2; the D is unclear. From germline, CDR1 is MDHEN and CDR2 SYDVKM. The CDR3 is made up of 12 amino acids. With 8 bases removed from V and 9 bases from J, the gap between germline ends came to 13 bases. The CDR3 DNA reads TGTGCCAGCGAACTGCCAGACCGGGAGCTGTTTTTT. Translated: CASELPDRELFF.

The V gene is TRBV6-6, the J gene TRBJ1-4; D call uncertain. Trimming took 5 bases from V and 7 from J, leaving 8 bases between them. Germline values: CDR1 MNHNY, CDR2 SVGAGI (reference sequence). The CDR3 covers 12 residues. The CDR3 DNA sequence: TGTGCCAGCAGTGGCCGGCCTGAAAAACTGTTTTTT. Encoded protein: CASSGRPEKLFF.

The chain employs TRBV2 and TRBJ2-2; possible D gene TRBD2, 5 bases. V shed 0 bases and J shed 5 bases, with 7 bases lying between them. CDR1 SNHLY and CDR2 FYNNEI come from the germline V gene. This CDR3 is built from 14 residues. CDR3 loop: CASSEAGGTGELFF. CDR3 sequence (DNA): TGTGCCAGCAGTGAAGCGGGCGGGACCGGGGAGCTGTTTTTT.

This chain joins TRBV20-1 and TRBJ2-1; 9 bases fit TRBD1. The CDR3 covers 11 residues. CDR1 is DFQATT and CDR2 is SNEGSKA in the germline V gene (reference sequence). Losses at the gene ends were 2 bases for V and 16 bases for J; bases not matched to a gene: 6. Here the CDR3 reads CSARQDRGGFF. The CDR3 DNA reads as TGCAGTGCTAGACAGGACAGGGGCGGATTCTTC.

The V gene is TRBV4-3, the J gene TRBJ1-2, with 7 bases matching TRBD1. This CDR3 has 16 amino acids. The V gene's germline CDR1 is LGHNA and CDR2 YSLEER. The trim removed 4 bases at V and 0 bases at J, leaving 8 bases unmatched. This CDR3 reads CASSRGNRGANYGYTF. CDR3 coding DNA: TGCGCCAGCAGCCGGGGGAACAGGGGAGCTAACTATGGCTACACCTTC.

About this clone itself: The sample contains more than one DNA sequence encoding this CDR3. The rearrangement uses TRBV18 and TRBJ1-5; no clear D. With 6 bases removed from V and 0 bases from J, the gap between germline ends came to 9 bases. Germline CDR1 is KGHSH and CDR2 is LQKENI. There are 14 residues in the CDR3. The CDR3 region has the DNA TGTGCCAGCTCGCCGGGTCTTAGCAATCAGCCCCAGCATTTT. Its protein is CASSPGLSNQPQHF.

Of note for this clone: The sample holds other DNA sequences that translate to the same CDR3. The chain is built from TRBV2 and TRBJ1-5; D not certain. The V end was cut by 1 base, the J end by 7 bases, with 8 bases between. The CDR3 contains 13 residues. Germline CDR1 SNHLY, CDR2 FYNNEI. This CDR3 is CASSEEAGQPQHF. CDR3 in DNA: TGTGCCAGCAGTGAAGAGGCGGGACAGCCCCAGCATTTT.